Presented here are 27 T cell receptor beta chains from one specimen sequenced in a study of blood T cell repertoires in COVID-19. TCRdb's table, derived via immunoSEQ multiplex PCR, lists solely in-frame clones and lacks some. The sample has under 400,000 clones, 80% to 90% seen once; the top ten hold roughly 4.2%. Source material: PBMCs or T cells enriched from blood (not recorded which). Receptors were obtained from a woman aged 40 to 50 with acute COVID-19.

The chain uses TRBV27 and TRBJ2-1, with TRBD2 matching 7 bases. This CDR3 region has 14 residues. V was clipped by 6 bases and J by 10 bases; unmatched bases: 12. CDR1 is MNHEY, CDR2 SMNVEV, per germline (reference sequence). The CDR3, as DNA: TGTGCCAGCAGGCAAGGGACTATTAGTGGAGAGCAGTTCTTC. Translated, it gives CASRQGTISGEQFF.

For the CDR3, the DNA is TGTGCCAGCAGTGGGACTAGCGGTACAGATACGCAGTATTTT. Translation gives CASSGTSGTDTQYF. The V call is TRBV6-2 or TRBV6-3, the J call TRBJ2-3, with TRBD2 matching over 11 bases. The CDR3 length is 14 residues. The germline V gene encodes CDR1 MNHEY and CDR2 SVGEGT. V was clipped by 5 bases and J by 3 bases; unmatched bases: 1.

The gene calls are TRBV2 and TRBJ2-5; 9 positions agree with TRBD1. The germline CDR1 and CDR2 sequences are SNHLY and FYNNEI. V shed 5 bases, J shed 1 base, and the junction held 5 bases outside the gene matches. The CDR3 consists of 15 residues. Here the CDR3 reads CASSRQGGVQETQYF. CDR3 DNA: TGTGCCAGCAGTCGACAGGGGGGAGTCCAAGAGACCCAGTACTTC.

The chain links TRBV25-1 to TRBJ1-2, with D perhaps TRBD1 (5 bases). Germline V lookup: CDR1 MGHDK, CDR2 SYGVNS. The CDR3 is 13 amino acids. Deletions cut 4 bases from V and 0 bases from J, with 6 bases between. CDR3 residues: CASSGGANYGYTF. The CDR3 DNA reads as TGTGCCAGCAGTGGGGGGGCTAACTATGGCTACACCTTC.

This clone was detected only a few times. V and J are TRBV7-9 and TRBJ1-1; tentative D call: TRBD1 (5 bases). The germline V and J ends were trimmed by 0 bases and 1 base, with 6 bases remaining between them. The CDR3 contains 14 residues. Germline CDR1 SEHNR, CDR2 FQNEAQ (reference sequence). The DNA for the CDR3 is TGTGCCAGCAGCTTAGCGGGGGGGAACACTGAAGCTTTCTTT. Translating gives CASSLAGGNTEAFF.

The DNA for the CDR3 is TGTGCCAGCAGCCCAACAGGGGACGGAAACACCATATATTTT. Its protein product is CASSPTGDGNTIYF. This chain connects TRBV11-2 to TRBJ1-3, with 7 bases lining up with TRBD1. CDR3 size: 14 residues. Unmatched junction bases numbered 5, after V lost 5 bases and J lost 4 bases. Germline V gene data show CDR1 as SGHAT and CDR2 as FQNNGV.

This chain uses TRBV5-4 with TRBJ2-2; 12 bases match TRBD2. J lost 4 bases, V lost 4 bases, and 5 bases had no gene match. CDR3 length equals 16 residues. From germline, CDR1 is SGHNT and CDR2 YYREEE (reference sequence). The CDR3 sequence: CASSQEGLAGTGELFF. The CDR3 region has the DNA TGTGCCAGCAGCCAAGAGGGACTAGCGGGCACCGGGGAGCTGTTTTTT.

The chain uses TRBV18 and TRBJ2-5, with 13 bases matching TRBD2. The ends lost 3 bases at V and 2 bases at J; junction bases unmatched: 0. Germline CDR1 is KGHSH and CDR2 is LQKENI. The CDR3 is made up of 15 amino acids. The CDR3 DNA sequence: TGTGCCAGCTCACCGGGACTAGCGGGACAAGAGACCCAGTACTTC. Its translation: CASSPGLAGQETQYF. Complete variable domain (other parts from reference TRBV18 and TRBJ2-5): NAGVMQNPRHLVRRRGQEARLRCSPMKGHSHVYWYRQLPEEGLKFMVYLQKENIIDESGMPKERFSAEFPKEGPSILRIQQVVRGDSAAYFCASSPGLAGQETQYFGPGTRLLVL.

This chain's CDR3 is CASSLGWRENTEAFF. The CDR3 DNA sequence: TGCGCCAGCAGCCTCGGATGGCGGGAGAACACTGAAGCTTTCTTT. V and J are TRBV5-1 and TRBJ1-1, with D unresolved. CDR3 length equals 15 residues. Trimming cost V 4 bases and J 1 base, with 14 bases left between them. CDR1 is SGHRS, CDR2 YFSETQ, per germline.

The J gene is TRBJ2-7, the V gene TRBV6-6; TRBD2 agrees at 16 bases. Germline loops: CDR1 MNHNY, CDR2 SVGAGI (reference sequence). The V segment lost 10 bases and the J segment 2 bases; nucleotides outside the gene matches: 5. The CDR3 is 15 amino acids. The CDR3 DNA sequence: TGTGCCATTTCAGGGACTAGCGGGAGGGCCTACGAGCAGTACTTC. This sequence encodes CAISGTSGRAYEQYF.

The chain carries TRBV7-8 and TRBJ2-3; possible D gene TRBD1, 6 bases. In germline, CDR1 is SGHVS, CDR2 FQNEAQ. The CDR3 length is 16 residues. Trimming cost V 1 base and J 1 base, with 12 bases left between them. The CDR3 DNA reads TGTGCCAGCAGCTTAGGGGACATTTTCCGCACAGATACGCAGTATTTT. Its protein product is CASSLGDIFRTDTQYF.

This clone has only one observation. The chain employs TRBV11-3 and TRBJ1-5; D not certain. The CDR3 runs 16 residues. Trimming removed 3 bases at V and 6 bases at J, with 18 bases between. Per the germline V gene, CDR1 is SGHNT and CDR2 is YENEEA. CDR3 DNA: TGTGCCAGCAGCTTTGAAGGGTGGCGGGTCGTTCAGCCCCAGCATTTT. Amino acid sequence: CASSFEGWRVVQPQHF.

This sequence joins TRBV15 and TRBJ2-2, with TRBD2 as a possible D gene (5 bases). CDR3 length equals 15 residues. V was trimmed by 1 base and J by 9 bases, leaving 15 bases between them. Germline-derived CDR1 and CDR2 are LNHNV and YYDKDF (reference sequence). The CDR3 bases are TGTGCCACCAGCAGAGTCCGGGTAGCGCTTCGGGAGCTGTTTTTT. It codes for CATSRVRVALRELFF.

V and J are TRBV5-1 and TRBJ2-3, with a weak D call TRBD1 (6 bases). The CDR3 has 15 amino acids. Trimming removed 2 bases from V and 6 bases from J, with 16 bases in between. CDR1 is SGHRS and CDR2 is YFSETQ in the germline V gene. This CDR3 is CASSLVGHETDTQYF. The CDR3 bases are TGCGCCAGCAGCTTAGTGGGACACGAAACCGATACGCAGTATTTT.

The chain employs TRBV9 and TRBJ2-7; 9 bases map to TRBD2. The J segment lost 2 bases and the V segment lost 4 bases, leaving 10 bases of the junction unmatched. CDR3 length equals 16 residues. Per germline, CDR1 SGDLS and CDR2 YYNGEE. This CDR3 reads CASSLHPASGAYEQYF. In DNA, the CDR3 is TGTGCCAGCAGCCTTCATCCGGCTAGCGGGGCCTACGAGCAGTACTTC.

CDR3: CASTTGGANYNEKLFF. The DNA of the CDR3 is TGTGCCAGCACTACAGGGGGCGCAAATTATAATGAAAAACTGTTTTTT. This rearrangement joins TRBV7-2 to TRBJ1-4; 9 positions match TRBD1. The CDR3 has 16 amino acids. Trimming removed 7 bases from V and 4 bases from J; junction bases left unmatched: 10. Germline V gene data show CDR1 as SGHTA and CDR2 as FQGNSA.

The chain links TRBV9 to TRBJ1-1, with TRBD1 as a possible D gene (5 bases). In germline, CDR1 is SGDLS, CDR2 YYNGEE. The CDR3 is made up of 14 amino acids. V dropped 1 base and J dropped 4 bases, with 11 bases sitting between them. CDR3 in DNA: TGTGCCAGCAGCGTAAAAGGTAGGGGCACTGAAGCTTTCTTT. It is translated as CASSVKGRGTEAFF.

This clone was seen once. The chain carries TRBV5-6 and TRBJ2-5, with TRBD2 identical over 7 bases. CDR3 length: 14 amino acids. Germline assignment: CDR1 SGHDT and CDR2 YYEEEE. Unmatched junction bases numbered 7, after V lost 4 bases and J lost 4 bases. The chain's CDR3 is CASSRGGRGETQYF. The CDR3 bases are TGTGCCAGCAGCCGCGGGGGAAGAGGAGAGACCCAGTACTTC.

The CDR3 region is CASSQDLERLAGESGELFF. CDR3 DNA: TGCGCCAGCAGCCAAGACCTAGAAAGACTAGCGGGGGAGTCCGGGGAGCTGTTTTTT. This sequence joins TRBV4-3 and TRBJ2-2; 12 bases align to TRBD2. The V segment lost 0 bases and the J segment 6 bases; nucleotides outside the gene matches: 11. Germline V gene sequence: CDR1 LGHNA, CDR2 YSLEER. The CDR3 is made up of 19 amino acids.

The V gene is TRBV6-2 or TRBV6-3, the J gene TRBJ2-7, with 7 positions matching TRBD1. CDR1 and CDR2 (germline): MNHEY, SVGEGT. V shed 4 bases and J 3 bases; nucleotides not matched to a gene: 12. This CDR3 contains 16 residues. The CDR3 here is CASSFRKTGTLYEQYF. The CDR3 DNA sequence: TGTGCCAGCAGTTTCAGGAAGACAGGGACCCTCTACGAGCAGTACTTC.

The chain combines TRBV13 with TRBJ1-2; D is possibly TRBD1 (6 bases). Germline values: CDR1 PRHDT, CDR2 FYEKMQ (reference sequence). V was clipped by 0 bases and J by 4 bases, with 15 bases between them. This CDR3 is built from 16 residues. The CDR3 DNA is TGTGCCAGCAGCTTAGGGAGGGAAGGGGGTGTCTATGGCTACACCTTC. Encoded protein: CASSLGREGGVYGYTF.

The J gene is TRBJ1-2, the V gene TRBV6-1; D is possibly TRBD1 (6 bases). Looked up from germline, CDR1 is MNHNS and CDR2 is SASEGT. The CDR3 is 16 residues long. Trimming took off 4 bases at V and 2 bases at J, with 17 bases between the two ends. As DNA, the CDR3 is TGTGCCAGCAGTGTCCGACCGGGGGGGGCCAACTATGGCTACACCTTC. Translated: CASSVRPGGANYGYTF.

This chain links TRBV7-9 with TRBJ1-1; TRBD1 is a possible D gene (5 bases). Germline CDR1 reads SEHNR; CDR2 reads FQNEAQ (reference sequence). This CDR3 spans 16 amino acids. V was clipped by 5 bases and J by 4 bases, with 20 bases between them. The CDR3 here is CASSPQGTGGITEAFF. DNA of the CDR3: TGTGCCAGCAGCCCCCAGGGCACGGGCGGGATCACTGAAGCTTTCTTT. The full variable domain, with the rest looked up from reference TRBV7-9 and TRBJ1-1, is DTGVSQNPRHKITKRGQNVTFRCDPISEHNRLYWYRQTLGQGPEFLTYFQNEAQLEKSRLLSDRFSAERPKGSFSTLEIQRTEQGDSAMYLCASSPQGTGGITEAFFGQGTRLTVV.

This clone occurred once. The V and J genes are TRBV7-2 and TRBJ1-2, with 9 positions matching TRBD1. Germline V lookup: CDR1 SGHTA, CDR2 FQGNSA. The V gene end was trimmed by 4 bases and the J gene end by 7 bases; junction bases not matched to a gene: 7. The CDR3 length is 14 residues. The CDR3 loop reads CASSYGDRELGYTF. In DNA, the CDR3 is TGTGCCAGCAGCTACGGGGACAGGGAGCTTGGCTACACCTTC. The variable domain in full, completed from reference TRBV7-2 and TRBJ1-2, reads GAGVSQSPSNKVTEKGKDVELRCDPISGHTALYWYRQSLGQGLEFLIYFQGNSAPDKSGLPSDRFSAERTGGSVSTLTIQRTQQEDSAVYLCASSYGDRELGYTFGSGTRLTVV.

Here the CDR3 reads CASRRRGGPRETQYF. As DNA, the CDR3 is TGTGCCAGCAGGAGGCGGGGAGGGCCTCGAGAGACCCAGTACTTC. The genes are TRBV11-2 and TRBJ2-5; 7 positions match TRBD2. This CDR3 spans 15 amino acids. Germline V gene sequence: CDR1 SGHAT, CDR2 FQNNGV. V was pared by 6 bases and J by 4 bases, with 11 bases of the junction left unmatched. Looking up the rest from reference TRBV11-2 and TRBJ2-5 gives the full variable domain: EAGVAQSPRYKIIEKRQSVAFWCNPISGHATLYWYQQILGQGPKLLIQFQNNGVVDDSQLPKDRFSAERLKGVDSTLKIQPAKLEDSAVYLCASRRRGGPRETQYFGPGTRLLVL.

The gene calls are TRBV24-1 and TRBJ2-3, with 10 positions matching TRBD1. Germline V lookup: CDR1 KGHDR, CDR2 SFDVKD. The CDR3 consists of 18 residues. The trim removed 0 bases at V and 2 bases at J, leaving 7 bases unmatched. CDR3 region: CATSDLGRGQGTTDTQYF. The DNA of the CDR3 is TGTGCCACCAGTGATTTGGGGAGGGGACAGGGGACCACAGATACGCAGTATTTT.

This clone was observed a single time. V and J are TRBV2 and TRBJ2-3; 8 bases match TRBD1. The V gene end was trimmed by 6 bases and the J gene end by 4 bases; junction bases not matched to a gene: 9. Germline values: CDR1 SNHLY, CDR2 FYNNEI. The CDR3 has 15 residues. The CDR3 protein is CASRPDRGSADTQYF. The CDR3 coding sequence is TGTGCCAGCAGGCCCGACAGGGGTAGCGCAGATACGCAGTATTTT.